The 20 T cell receptor beta chains below were found in one sample sequenced in a study of T cell responses to AZD1222 COVID-19 vaccine. TCRdb's copy holds only in-frame clones and misses some; the assay was immunoSEQ multiplex PCR. The sample shows 80,000 to 95,000 clones, 88% of them seen only once. The sample here was peripheral blood, taken 28 days after the second AZD1222 dose. The origin of the receptors is an adult who received the AZD1222 COVID-19 vaccine.

The chain carries TRBV19 and TRBJ1-1; D unclear. CDR1 is LNHDA, CDR2 SQIVND, per germline (reference sequence). Trimming pared 10 bases from V and 1 base from J, leaving 13 bases between. The CDR3 spans 13 residues. The CDR3 reads CATIVSGNTEAFF. The CDR3 nucleotides read TGTGCCACCATAGTATCGGGGAACACTGAAGCTTTCTTT.

This chain uses TRBV30 with TRBJ1-5; TRBD1 matches at 7 bases. V gave up 0 bases and J gave up 9 bases; unmatched junction bases: 5. Germline CDR1 GTSNPN, CDR2 SVGIG (reference sequence). CDR3 size: 13 residues. The CDR3 reads CAWSVQGTAPQHF. In DNA, the CDR3 is TGTGCCTGGAGTGTACAGGGGACAGCGCCCCAGCATTTT.

V usage is TRBV27 and J usage is TRBJ1-5; D is undetermined. The germline V gene encodes CDR1 MNHEY and CDR2 SMNVEV (reference sequence). The CDR3 has 14 residues. V gave up 6 bases and J gave up 1 base, with 10 bases separating them. The CDR3 sequence: CASRGRMSNQPQHF. The CDR3 bases are TGTGCCAGCAGGGGCCGAATGAGCAATCAGCCCCAGCATTTT.

This clone was counted a few times. The genes are TRBV2 and TRBJ2-1; D tentatively fits TRBD1 or TRBD2 (5 bases each). The V end was cut by 3 bases, the J end by 0 bases, with 9 bases between. The germline CDR1 and CDR2 sequences are SNHLY and FYNNEI. The CDR3 contains 15 residues. The CDR3 loop reads CASSEGVGSYNEQFF. The CDR3 region has the DNA TGTGCCAGCAGTGAGGGGGTTGGCTCCTACAATGAGCAGTTCTTC.

This chain connects TRBV10-3 to TRBJ2-3; TRBD1 matches at 9 bases. The CDR3 is 15 amino acids. Germline CDR1 reads ENHRY; CDR2 reads SYGVKD. V trimming: 5 bases; J trimming: 4 bases; junction bases outside the gene matches: 7. CDR3 nucleotides: TGTGCCATCAGTTTAGGACAGGGGAATGCAGATACGCAGTATTTT. Amino acid sequence: CAISLGQGNADTQYF.

V and J are TRBV5-8 and TRBJ2-2; D might be TRBD1 (5 bases). There are 16 residues in the CDR3. The V end lost 0 bases, the J end lost 6 bases, and 15 bases lay between the germline ends. Germline V gene sequence: CDR1 SGHTS, CDR2 YDEGEE. In nucleotides, the CDR3 is TGTGCCAGCAGCTTGGAGCAGGGTTTCCTGGCCGGGGAGCTGTTTTTT. Its protein product is CASSLEQGFLAGELFF.

This rearrangement joins TRBV5-6 to TRBJ1-5; TRBD1 is a possible D gene (6 bases). In germline, CDR1 is SGHDT, CDR2 YYEEEE. V was clipped by 4 bases and J by 6 bases, with 14 bases between them. The CDR3 spans 14 residues. Here the CDR3 reads CASSQYRVSQPQHF. In DNA form, the CDR3 reads TGTGCCAGCAGCCAATACAGGGTTTCTCAGCCCCAGCATTTT.

In regard to this clone: It may be a read error: a sequence one base away is much more abundant. The CDR3 DNA reads TGTGCCAGCAGTGGGACAGGGGGCGCAGATACGCAGTATTTT. Translating it yields CASSGTGGADTQYF. This chain connects TRBV6-4 to TRBJ2-3, with 11 bases identical to TRBD1. There are 14 residues in the CDR3. V shed 4 bases, J shed 4 bases, and the junction held 1 base outside the gene matches. Germline V gene lookup returns CDR1 MRHNA and CDR2 SNTAGT.

This sequence joins TRBV30 and TRBJ1-2, with D tentatively TRBD1 (5 bases). CDR3 length: 12 residues. With 0 bases removed from V and 7 bases from J, the gap between germline ends came to 9 bases. The V gene's germline CDR1 is GTSNPN and CDR2 SVGIG (reference sequence). CDR3 DNA sequence: TGTGCCTGGAGTGTTACAAGGGGTGGCTACACCTTC. Translating it yields CAWSVTRGGYTF.

In nucleotides, the CDR3 is TGCAGCGTCGCTAGCCTTGATACGCAGTATTTT. It specifies CSVASLDTQYF. The chain links TRBV29-1 to TRBJ2-3, with D possibly TRBD2 on 5 matching bases. Trimming removed 6 bases from V and 6 bases from J, with 10 bases in between. This CDR3 is built from 11 residues. Germline V gives CDR1 SQVTM, CDR2 ANQGSEA.

This clone was detected once. The chain is built from TRBV18 and TRBJ1-1; TRBD1 is a possible D gene (6 bases). V lost 2 bases and J lost 5, with 12 bases in between. CDR1 and CDR2 from the germline V gene are KGHSH and LQKENI. The CDR3 covers 14 residues. The DNA for the CDR3 is TGTGCCAGCTCACCAACAGGGATGGGAACTGAAGCTTTCTTT. Translating gives CASSPTGMGTEAFF.

The chain links TRBV14 to TRBJ1-4, with D perhaps matching TRBD1 (5 bases). The germline CDR1 and CDR2 sequences are SGHDN and FVKESK. With 1 base removed from V and 8 bases from J, the gap between germline ends came to 14 bases. CDR3 length: 15 residues. DNA for the CDR3: TGTGCCAGCAGCCAAGTGAACAGGAGGGCCGAAAAACTGTTTTTT. This codes for CASSQVNRRAEKLFF.

The V and J genes are TRBV15 and TRBJ2-3; maybe TRBD2 (7 bases). CDR3 length equals 16 residues. CDR1 LNHNV and CDR2 YYDKDF come from the germline V gene (reference sequence). Between the trimmed V and J ends, which lost 0 bases and 4 bases, there was a span of 14 bases. The CDR3 DNA sequence: TGTGCCACCAGCAGAGAAGGAGGGGGAGGGTCAGATACGCAGTATTTT. Its translation: CATSREGGGGSDTQYF.

J is TRBJ2-3 and V is TRBV11-2; possibly TRBD1 or TRBD2 for D (6 bases each). V was pared by 2 bases and J by 5 bases, with 20 bases between. Germline CDR1 reads SGHAT; CDR2 reads FQNNGV. There are 17 residues in the CDR3. DNA for the CDR3: TGTGCCAGCAGCTTAAATGGGCGGTCCGCGGGACAAGATACGCAGTATTTT. Its translation is CASSLNGRSAGQDTQYF.

The J gene is TRBJ2-5, the V gene TRBV4-2; D gene unclear. The CDR3 runs to 14 residues. CDR1 and CDR2 from the germline V gene are LGHNA and YNFKEQ. Trimming left V 1 base short and J 1 base short, with 7 bases between. CDR3 DNA: TGTGCCAGCAGCCAAGTTTTGAGCCAAGAGACCCAGTACTTC. It translates to CASSQVLSQETQYF.

This sequence joins TRBV7-2 and TRBJ2-5; maybe TRBD2 (5 bases). The V end was cut by 5 bases, the J end by 5 bases, with 15 bases between. Germline V gives CDR1 SGHTA, CDR2 FQGNSA. CDR3 length: 14 residues. DNA of the CDR3: TGTGCCAGCAGCCACTACGGGGTAGACGAGACCCAGTACTTC. This codes for CASSHYGVDETQYF.

V and J are TRBV12-3 or TRBV12-4 and TRBJ2-5; D gene uncertain. The CDR3 loop spans 13 amino acids. V shed 5 bases and J shed 4 bases, with 11 bases lying between them. In DNA, the CDR3 is TGTGCCAGCAGTATCGAGTCCGGAGAGACCCAGTACTTC. Residues: CASSIESGETQYF.

CDR3 residues: CASSSPGLAGPRGLHEQFF. The CDR3 nucleotides read TGTGCCAGTAGCTCCCCGGGACTAGCGGGCCCCCGGGGCCTTCATGAGCAGTTCTTC. The J gene is TRBJ2-1, the V gene TRBV19; 12 nucleotides match TRBD2. V shed 6 bases, J shed 8 bases, and the junction held 20 bases outside the gene matches. This CDR3 is 19 amino acids long. Germline V gene lookup returns CDR1 LNHDA and CDR2 SQIVND (reference sequence).

The chain recombines TRBV6-1 with TRBJ1-2; 8 positions match TRBD1. The CDR3 consists of 15 residues. CDR1 and CDR2 (germline): MNHNS, SASEGT. J lost 3 bases, V lost 3 bases, and 6 bases had no gene match. This CDR3 reads CASSDQQGGDYGYTF. Written as DNA, the CDR3 is TGTGCCAGCAGTGATCAACAGGGGGGGGACTATGGCTACACCTTC.

The chain uses TRBV7-9 and TRBJ1-2; D not certain. V dropped 5 bases and J dropped 2 bases, with 15 bases sitting between them. Germline V gene lookup returns CDR1 SEHNR and CDR2 FQNEAQ (reference sequence). The CDR3 loop spans 15 amino acids. In nucleotides, the CDR3 is TGTGCCAGCAGCACCGGACTCGACCCGAACTATGGCTACACCTTC. This codes for CASSTGLDPNYGYTF.